This T cell receptor beta chain stems from a study of T cells in Graves' hyperthyroidism and ophthalmopathy (dated by TCRdb to between 2017 and 2020). With respect to the entire study: Peripheral blood was collected at initial diagnosis, before any treatment. The study also compared thyroid tissue and blood T-cell repertoires from more than five Graves' hyperthyroidism patients. Following sampling, methimazole starting at 30 mg daily was given to hyperthyroidism patients, and high-dose intravenous methylprednisolone was given to ophthalmopathy patients. According to the paper, TCR Vbeta CDR3 sequencing was carried out on 135 peripheral blood samples, which came from 40 to 45 ophthalmopathy, some 73 hyperthyroidism and some 17 progressor patients. For training and testing, the 95 to 100 patients in the discovery cohort were randomly divided in a 7:3 ratio. To identify distinguishing TCR V-J signatures, a discovery cohort of 100 or so patients was used, comprising under 45 with Graves' ophthalmopathy and about 59 with stable Graves' hyperthyroidism. An independent validation cohort of 18 to 20 hyperthyroidism patients and 15 or so patients who later progressed to ophthalmopathy tested prospective prediction of ophthalmopathy.

Cut back by 4 bases and 7 bases, the V and J ends lie 13 bases apart. CDR3 length: 13 amino acids, cysteine to phenylalanine. Of all the DNA, just the CDR3 is kept, 39 bases in frame from base 1. From the germline V gene (reference sequence), CDR1 is LGHDT and CDR2 is YNNKEL. A patient counted as having stable Graves' hyperthyroidism if no progression to ophthalmopathy occurred over 18 months of follow-up. The hyperthyroidism patients were between 18 and 65 years old and newly diagnosed, with a disease duration of less than 2 months. The study excluded patients with uncontrolled infections, other autoimmune diseases, pregnancy or lactation. Clinical symptoms, serum thyroxine and TRAb, thyroid ultrasound, and orbital computed tomography formed the basis for the diagnoses. Ficoll-Paque density gradient centrifugation was used to isolate PBMCs from around 10 ml of fresh peripheral blood. Total RNA was extracted using Trizol reagent, and RNA quality was assessed on an Agilent 2100 Bioanalyzer.

This clonotype was found many times. Its antigen is not yet known. No much larger clonotype is one base removed from it; base qualities were not supplied. Study-level results and caveats: Sample size was not statistically predetermined, and investigators were not blinded to group allocation. Ophthalmopathy was separated from stable hyperthyroidism by a 13 V-J signature model, with 85% to 90% sensitivity and roughly 84% specificity obtained in cross-validation and 80%/75% obtained in testing. Blood samples also contained most of the expanded thyroid clonotypes (frequency above 0.001), which suggests that blood repertoires may reflect thyroid immune responses. During validation, the model predicted progression to ophthalmopathy a median of approximately 7 months ahead of onset, with roughly 65% sensitivity and 72% to 80% specificity.

Amplification of TCR beta CDR3 regions was carried out from RNA transcripts. A first-round RT-PCR of the TCR CDR3 used the HTBI primer set with the Qiagen OneStep RT-PCR kit. Libraries were constructed in a second round of multiplex PCR, after which size selection and purification were performed. Paired-end sequencing of the libraries was performed with 100 bp reads on an Illumina HiSeq2000. The study's processing was this. SOAPnuke was used to process the raw data, with reads discarded if the reads contained adapters or uncalled bases, had a mean Phred below 15, or lacked an exact constant-primer or identifier match. High-quality paired reads were merged with COPE v1.2.5, and unique nucleotide sequences were defined as clonotypes. Clonotypes were aligned to IMGT TRBV, TRBD and TRBJ reference segments using MiTCR v1.1. The analysis was restricted to V-J combinations with a frequency above 0.0001, which together covered just over 99% of the repertoires. The TCS score was defined as F50 (clonal expansion) divided by E x V (chaos), with BLOSUM62-based TCRdist calculated between CDR3 peptides within each V-J. Welch's t-statistics and random forest reduced roughly 500 V-J features to 13, which were used in a naive Bayes classifier (R e1071). TCRdb trimmed public reads at Q25 via fastp, called clones via MiXCR and kept in-frame beta chains. Each record represents a unique CDR3 protein, reported with the most common genes and DNA among its rows. TCRdb assigned the V and J calls; the authors' analysis was not used. The sample contains 500,000 to 700,000 distinct CDR3 sequences, approximately 15% of them found a single time. The ten most abundant clones make up 15% to 20% of the sample.

Sequencing was performed on blood. The chain is assembled from TRBV3-1 and TRBJ1-2, with the D segment identity uncertain. The TCR was taken from a woman aged 18-30 years with Graves' hyperthyroidism. CDR3 reads: CASSPTGNRGYTF. The nucleotides are TGTGCCAGCAGCCCTACCGGGAATCGTGGCTACACCTTC.